These T cell receptor beta chains were read from a single sample in a study of T cells in Graves' hyperthyroidism and ophthalmopathy. TCRdb re-analysed the multiplex PCR reads in MiXCR, keeping a single row per CDR3 protein. The sample holds about 59,000 distinct CDR3 sequences, approximately 50% seen once. The sample taken for sequencing was blood. Receptor source: a woman aged 55 to 70 with Graves' ophthalmopathy. CDR3s include the opening cysteine and the closing phenylalanine or tryptophan. Where a row states a size, it is once, few, many or the class of an expanded clone; other rows omit it.

clone_size: -; v_call: TRBV5-1; cdr3_aa: CASSMRTGNPYNEQYF
clone_size: many; v_call: TRBV9; cdr3_aa: CASSIGQGLLETQYF
clone_size: many; v_call: TRBV20-1; cdr3_aa: CSARTHGQGVDNEQFF
clone_size: many; v_call: TRBV6-2/TRBV6-3; cdr3_aa: CASTNTATGELFF
clone_size: -; v_call: TRBV5-1; cdr3_aa: CASSAGTSGREEFF
clone_size: many; v_call: TRBV5-4; cdr3_aa: CASSDLDHTDTQYF
clone_size: many; v_call: TRBV5-1; cdr3_aa: CASRGQDHYNEQFF
clone_size: -; v_call: TRBV7-9; cdr3_aa: CASSSRTSAYNEQFF
clone_size: many; v_call: TRBV27; cdr3_aa: CASRFTGSGEQYF
clone_size: many; v_call: TRBV14; cdr3_aa: CASSRGLRSAFF
clone_size: many; v_call: TRBV3-1; cdr3_aa: CASSPPNRKYYEQYF